This paragraph covers one TCR beta chain sequence. Antigen unknown. TCRdb keeps only in-frame clones here, not all; method: immunoSEQ multiplex PCR. The sample includes some 4,200 clones, less than 70% of them seen just once. This entry belongs to a study of T cell repertoires in ileal Crohn's disease. Study-wide points: Every patient over 26.8% clonality showed endoscopic recurrence.

This CDR3 is built from 13 residues. Trimming removed 6 bases at V and 2 bases at J, with 10 bases between. The germline V gene encodes CDR1 MNHEY and CDR2 SVGAGI. V and J are TRBV6-5 and TRBJ1-2, with D uncertain. What was sequenced was ileal tissue. The sequence derives from an adult with Crohn's disease. CDR3 protein: CASRINTNYGYTF. CDR3 nucleotides: TGTGCCAGCAGAATCAACACGAACTATGGCTACACCTTC.